The clone carrying this TCR beta chain was picked up a small number of times. TCR beta CDR3 regions were amplified from RNA transcripts. During a first-round RT-PCR of the TCR CDR3, the HTBI primer set was used. TCRdb re-analysed the multiplex PCR reads in MiXCR, keeping a single row per CDR3 protein. Among 730,000 or so distinct CDR3 sequences listed, around 20% were seen once. Diagnostic decisions used clinical symptoms, serum thyroxine and TRAb, thyroid ultrasound and orbital computed tomography. PBMCs were collected from a roughly 10 ml volume of fresh peripheral blood. The germline V gene has CDR1 LGHDT and CDR2 YNNKEL (reference sequence). V dropped 5 bases and J dropped 2 bases, with 14 bases sitting between them. This CDR3 region has 15 residues. The data are from a study of T cells in Graves' hyperthyroidism and ophthalmopathy.

The TCR comes from a woman aged 50 to 60 with Graves' hyperthyroidism that later progressed to Graves' ophthalmopathy. The rearrangement links TRBV3-1 to TRBJ2-3; TRBD1 is a possible D gene (5 bases). The sample comprised blood. This CDR3 is CASSTRQIDTDTQYF. Written as DNA, the CDR3 is TGTGCCAGCAGCACTCGACAGATTGACACAGATACGCAGTATTTT.